The 4 T cell receptor beta chains listed next were all sequenced from one sample in a study of human T cells and chemical hapten exposure. Time point indicated: pre-sensitization, week 0. Stated treatment: therapeutic diphenylcyclopropenone sensitization with weekly scalp DPC. TCRdb fed the RACE reads into MiXCR, producing one record per CDR3 protein. The data contain a few hundred thousand distinct CDR3 sequences, approximately 8% of them seen just once; the ten biggest clones take up roughly 1.2%. The material was whole blood, obtained in connection with sensitization to the hapten diphenylcyclopropenone (DPC). All receptors come from a man aged 18-30 years with alopecia areata. Some clones in this sample may be carry-over from other donors' samples.

The rearrangement uses TRBV12-5 and TRBJ1-1, with a tentative D call TRBD1 (6 bases). V dropped 7 bases and J dropped 1 base, with 10 bases sitting between them. CDR1 is LGHNT, CDR2 FRNRAP, per germline. The CDR3 is made up of 13 amino acids. This CDR3 reads CASAADRNTEAFF. The CDR3 coding sequence is TGTGCTAGTGCCGCGGACAGGAACACTGAAGCTTTCTTT.

Of note for this clonotype: The conserved phenylalanine or tryptophan is not found at the CDR3 terminus, so this likely reflects a read error. The genes are TRBV2 and TRBJ2-7, with D possibly called TRBD1 or TRBD2 (5 bases each). V lost 0 bases and J lost 5, with 11 bases in between. Germline CDR1 reads SNHLY; CDR2 reads FYNNEI. The CDR3 has 14 amino acids. The CDR3 coding sequence is TGTGCCAGCAGTGAAGCGCTCGTGGGGGACGAGCAGTACATC. Protein sequence: CASSEALVGDEQYI.

This clonotype came up a few times. This rearrangement joins TRBV4-1 to TRBJ2-1; D is unclear. From germline, CDR1 is MGHRA and CDR2 YSYEKL. Trimming left V 3 bases short and J 7 bases short, with 25 bases between. This CDR3 spans 18 amino acids. CDR3 region: CASSQPSAARGRLNEQFF. Written as DNA, the CDR3 is TGCGCCAGCAGCCAGCCCTCTGCAGCTAGAGGCCGACTTAATGAGCAGTTCTTC.

The chain has TRBV6-5 and TRBJ1-1, with unresolved D. Germline loops: CDR1 MNHEY, CDR2 SVGAGI. The CDR3 contains 16 residues. V lost 3 bases to trimming and J lost 1 base, with 15 bases between them. CDR3 sequence: CASSYSTNPGNTEAFF. CDR3 bases: TGTGCCAGCAGTTATAGTACCAACCCCGGGAACACTGAAGCTTTCTTT.